These 6 T cell receptor beta chains originate from one sample sequenced in a study of cytomegalovirus exposure and HLA in healthy donors. The study ran its PCR with 60 Vbeta and 13 Jbeta primers. Clones were read by immunoSEQ multiplex PCR, and TCRdb kept only the in-frame ones, dropping some. The sample has fewer than 95,000 clones, 80% seen once. Sequencing used PBMCs. These receptors were collected from a man aged 18 to 29 in good health and CMV-seronegative.

The chain uses TRBV12-5 and TRBJ1-6; possible D gene TRBD1, 6 bases. Germline V gene data show CDR1 as LGHNT and CDR2 as FRNRAP. Trimming stripped 4 bases from V and 7 bases from J, with 17 bases between. CDR3 length: 16 residues. The CDR3 reads CASGSQGSTPNSPLHF. DNA for the CDR3: TGTGCTAGTGGTTCCCAGGGGTCTACCCCCAATTCACCCCTCCACTTT.

J is TRBJ1-5 and V is TRBV4-1, with D perhaps matching TRBD1 (5 bases). The V gene's germline CDR1 is MGHRA and CDR2 YSYEKL. The CDR3 covers 16 residues. V shed 4 bases and J shed 4 bases, with 17 bases lying between them. CDR3 residues: CASSRQGVGSNQPQHF. DNA of the CDR3: TGCGCCAGCAGCCGCCAGGGTGTGGGTTCTAATCAGCCCCAGCATTTT.

In its sample, this clone was seen a few times. The chain is built from TRBV11-2 and TRBJ2-1; perhaps TRBD1 as D (5 bases). Germline-derived CDR1 and CDR2 are SGHAT and FQNNGV. The CDR3 runs to 12 residues. V shed 1 base and J shed 9 bases, with 7 bases lying between them. The CDR3 reads CASSLGQGEQFF. The CDR3 DNA reads as TGTGCCAGCAGCTTAGGGCAGGGTGAGCAGTTCTTC.

The rearrangement joins TRBV4-1 to TRBJ2-5; the D gene is possibly TRBD2 (5 bases). CDR1 MGHRA and CDR2 YSYEKL come from the germline V gene. The V end was cut by 4 bases, the J end by 11 bases, with 20 bases between. The CDR3 totals 14 residues. The CDR3 region has the DNA TGCGCCAGCAGCCTAGGGTTCGAGGGCCTAGAGCAGTACTTC. As protein: CASSLGFEGLEQYF.

This rearrangement joins TRBV7-2 to TRBJ2-3, with D possibly TRBD1 on 6 matching bases. Germline V gives CDR1 SGHTA, CDR2 FQGNSA. V was pared by 3 bases and J by 2 bases, with 12 bases between. The CDR3 has 15 residues. CDR3 amino acids: CASSFRGGHTDTQYF. For the CDR3, the DNA is TGTGCCAGCAGCTTCCGTGGGGGCCACACAGATACGCAGTATTTT.

The CDR3 reads CASSLGMGPNYGYTF. The CDR3 nucleotides read TGTGCCAGCAGCTTAGGAATGGGCCCGAACTATGGCTACACCTTC. This chain connects TRBV7-2 to TRBJ1-2; no firm D call. Germline CDR1 and CDR2: SGHTA and FQGNSA. The CDR3 is 15 residues long. Between the trimmed V and J ends, which lost 1 base and 2 bases, there was a span of 11 bases. Looking up the rest from reference TRBV7-2 and TRBJ1-2 gives the full variable domain: GAGVSQSPSNKVTEKGKDVELRCDPISGHTALYWYRQSLGQGLEFLIYFQGNSAPDKSGLPSDRFSAERTGGSVSTLTIQRTQQEDSAVYLCASSLGMGPNYGYTFGSGTRLTVV.